These 8 T cell receptor beta chains came from one sample sequenced in a study of T cell changes during pregnancy in multiple sclerosis (dated by TCRdb to between 2018 and 2021). Libraries were built with the immunoSEQ multiplex PCR assay. Sourced from immuneACCESS, this table was stored by TCRdb with only in-frame sequences that have V and J called. A share of the clones is absent; for the studies checked, an unresolved V gene accounts for under half, and the remainder has no known explanation. Present in this sample are some 100,000 clones, approximately 94% of which were seen just once. The biggest ten clones account for 1.2% of the sample. The input for sequencing was peripheral blood, taken in the second trimester of pregnancy. Receptors were obtained from a female donor with multiple sclerosis, enrolled in a pregnancy study.

This chain links TRBV9 with TRBJ2-2; 10 nucleotides line up with TRBD2. Looked up from germline, CDR1 is SGDLS and CDR2 is YYNGEE. This CDR3 region has 15 residues. V lost 4 bases and J lost 4; bases outside the gene matches: 4. The CDR3 DNA follows: TGTGCCAGCAGCAAGCGGGAGGGCCTCACCGGGGAGCTGTTTTTT. This translates into CASSKREGLTGELFF.

The rearrangement joins TRBV29-1 to TRBJ2-3; TRBD2 aligns across 7 bases. The CDR3 consists of 14 residues. Per germline, CDR1 SQVTM and CDR2 ANQGSEA. Trimming at V came to 0 bases and at J to 2 bases, leaving 2 bases not matched to a gene. CDR3 nucleotide sequence: TGCAGCGTTGAAGAGAGCGGGGCCACAGATACGCAGTATTTT. It encodes CSVEESGATDTQYF.

The chain is built from TRBV5-4 and TRBJ2-3, with D uncertain. Germline CDR1 is SGHNT and CDR2 is YYREEE (reference sequence). V lost 3 bases and J lost 5, with 10 bases in between. This CDR3 contains 13 residues. DNA of the CDR3: TGTGCCAGCAGCTCTTACGCCGGAGATACGCAGTATTTT. Protein: CASSSYAGDTQYF.

CDR3 protein: CASSLEGLPGYEQYF. The CDR3 DNA sequence: TGTGCCAGCAGCTTAGAGGGTCTCCCTGGCTACGAGCAGTACTTC. This sequence joins TRBV7-3 and TRBJ2-7; TRBD2 is a possible D gene (5 bases). CDR3 size: 15 residues. Trimming shortened V by 2 bases and J by 3 bases, and 14 bases separated the two germline ends. Germline CDR1 reads SGHTA; CDR2 reads FQGTGA. The variable domain in full, completed from reference TRBV7-3 and TRBJ2-7, reads GAGVSQTPSNKVTEKGKYVELRCDPISGHTALYWYRQSLGQGPEFLIYFQGTGAADDSGLPNDRFFAVRPEGSVSTLKIQRTERGDSAVYLCASSLEGLPGYEQYFGPGTRLTVT.

This clone is a singleton in its sample. The genes are TRBV7-9 and TRBJ2-7; 8 nucleotides match TRBD1. Trimming cost V 4 bases and J 2 bases; bases outside gene matches: 7. The CDR3 loop spans 15 amino acids. From germline, CDR1 is SEHNR and CDR2 FQNEAQ (reference sequence). In DNA form, the CDR3 reads TGTGCCAGCAGCTCCCCATCGGACAGGGCCTACGAGCAGTACTTC. Its translation is CASSSPSDRAYEQYF. Supplemented by reference TRBV7-9 and TRBJ2-7, the full variable domain reads DTGVSQNPRHKITKRGQNVTFRCDPISEHNRLYWYRQTLGQGPEFLTYFQNEAQLEKSRLLSDRFSAERPKGSFSTLEIQRTEQGDSAMYLCASSSPSDRAYEQYFGPGTRLTVT.

The V call is TRBV19, the J call TRBJ1-1; tentative D call: TRBD1 (6 bases). V lost 4 bases and J lost 1, with 16 bases in between. This CDR3 has 16 amino acids. Germline CDR1 reads LNHDA; CDR2 reads SQIVND (reference sequence). In nucleotides, the CDR3 is TGTGCCAGTAGTACTCCCGGGACAAGGAGGAACACTGAAGCTTTCTTT. Protein sequence: CASSTPGTRRNTEAFF.

The J gene is TRBJ1-1, the V gene TRBV5-1; D might be TRBD1 (5 bases). The length of the CDR3 is 15 residues. The germline V and J ends were trimmed by 7 bases and 1 base, with 17 bases remaining between them. The germline gives CDR1 SGHRS, CDR2 YFSETQ. CDR3 loop: CASRPTGGGNTEAFF. The CDR3 bases are TGCGCCAGCCGTCCCACCGGGGGGGGGAACACTGAAGCTTTCTTT.

The chain employs TRBV7-2 and TRBJ1-1; D gene unclear. V shed 1 base and J shed 0 bases, with 6 bases lying between them. The CDR3 is 14 amino acids. Germline V gives CDR1 SGHTA, CDR2 FQGNSA. CDR3 nucleotide sequence: TGTGCCAGCAGCTTAGGAAACATGAACACTGAAGCTTTCTTT. Its translation: CASSLGNMNTEAFF.